This T cell receptor (beta chain) was found in a study of T cell repertoires in cytomegalovirus infection. Study details: Indications of both CMV infection and matching HLA type were provided by public TCR beta signatures. Study-wide findings and caveats: Pooled public TCR beta family frequency picked out CMV carriers with the relevant HLA. HLA-C-restricted CMV-specific TCR beta clonotypes prevailed in the ex vivo response.

This clonotype was counted ten times or more. Its matching antigen is unknown. The V gene end was trimmed by 5 bases and the J gene end by 12 bases; junction bases not matched to a gene: 15. Germline V CDR1 and CDR2: SGHVS, FNYEAQ. The length of the CDR3 is 15 residues. In TCRdb, the reads were re-called with MiXCR into one record per CDR3 protein. The table lists roughly 640,000 distinct CDR3 sequences, less than 25% of them singletons. The clonotype was recovered from a human donor in good health (CMV status not recorded). Some clones in this sample may be carry-over from other donors' samples. The chain carries TRBV7-6 and TRBJ2-1; 8 bases map to TRBD2. The source material was CD8+ T cells from PBMCs. Here the CDR3 DNA reads TGTGCCAGCAGCCCCCGTAGCGGGACACCGGGGGGGCAGTTCTTC. Translated: CASSPRSGTPGGQFF.